The clone carrying this TCR beta chain occurred a few times. The sample originates from a study of blood T cell repertoires in COVID-19. Study at large: Sites in the United States, Italy and Spain provided acute and convalescent COVID-19 samples.

Authors' methods: Reference gene primers were amplified, and this amplification served to estimate nucleated cell counts. Assay: immunoSEQ multiplex PCR; the TCRdb copy retains only in-frame clones and omits some. The V and J calls and clone size were taken over from that table, and D and trimming were inferred from the DNA. The sample lists 100,000 to 150,000 clones, roughly 80% occurring once. The CDR3 has 14 residues. Germline V gives CDR1 KGHSH, CDR2 LQKENI. The V and J ends lost 3 bases and 2 bases, in that order; junction bases with no gene match: 3. The chain carries TRBV18 and TRBJ1-2; 7 bases are a match to TRBD1. This clonotype originated in a human donor in a cohort sampled during active COVID-19. Sequences were obtained from peripheral blood. The CDR3 loop reads CASSPQGENYGYTF. The CDR3 bases are TGTGCCAGCTCACCTCAGGGGGAGAACTATGGCTACACCTTC.